This record covers a single TCR beta chain. The antigen is not known. TCRdb ran MiXCR on the RT-PCR reads and lists one entry per CDR3 protein. The table lists hundreds of thousands of distinct CDR3 sequences, roughly 9.8% of them singletons. The sample is drawn from a study of response to subunit inactivated influenza vaccine. Between the trimmed V and J ends, which lost 3 bases and 2 bases, there was a span of 6 bases. CDR3 size: 12 residues. Looked up from germline, CDR1 is DFQATT and CDR2 is SNEGSKA (reference sequence). Study conclusions and caveats: Researchers suggested that each seasonal influenza vaccination recruits few new T cells.

The sequence derives from a man aged 50-59 years who received an inactivated influenza vaccine. V usage is TRBV20-1 and J usage is TRBJ2-3, with unresolved D. Sample: PBMCs from blood, taken about 40 days after vaccination. This CDR3 reads CSASEDTDTQYF. DNA of the CDR3: TGCAGTGCTAGCGAGGACACAGATACGCAGTATTTT.